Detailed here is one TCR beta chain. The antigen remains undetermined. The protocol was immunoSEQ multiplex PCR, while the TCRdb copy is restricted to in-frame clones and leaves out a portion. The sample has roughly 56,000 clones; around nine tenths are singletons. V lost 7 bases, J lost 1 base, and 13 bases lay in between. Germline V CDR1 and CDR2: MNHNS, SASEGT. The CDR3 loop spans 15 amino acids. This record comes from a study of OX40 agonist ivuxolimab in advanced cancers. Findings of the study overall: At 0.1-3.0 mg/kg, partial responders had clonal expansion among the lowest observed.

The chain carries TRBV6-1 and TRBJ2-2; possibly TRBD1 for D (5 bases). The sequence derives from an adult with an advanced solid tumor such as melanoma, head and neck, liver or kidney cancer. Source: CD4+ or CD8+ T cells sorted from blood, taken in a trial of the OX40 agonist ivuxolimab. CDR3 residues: CASNFAGRNTGELFF. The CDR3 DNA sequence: TGTGCCAGCAATTTCGCAGGGCGGAACACCGGGGAGCTGTTTTTT.